Following are 18 T cell receptor beta chains from one sample sequenced in a study of blood T cell repertoires in COVID-19. The repertoire was sequenced with immunoSEQ multiplex PCR; TCRdb's copy has only in-frame clones and lacks some. Of fewer than 300,000 clones in the sample, 91% were seen once. Sequenced sample: peripheral blood. These receptors were obtained from a person under 35 with COVID-19, enrolled during active disease.

This chain joins TRBV5-1 and TRBJ1-6; D uncertain. Trimming took off 1 base at V and 4 bases at J, with 9 bases between the two ends. This CDR3 has 15 residues. CDR1 and CDR2 (germline): SGHRS, YFSETQ. Here the CDR3 reads CASSLSPGYNSPLHF. CDR3 nucleotide sequence: TGCGCCAGCAGCTTGTCCCCAGGATATAATTCACCCCTCCACTTT.

V gene TRBV7-2 combines with J gene TRBJ2-1; 7 nucleotides line up with TRBD2. J lost 5 bases, V lost 3 bases, and 4 bases had no gene match. From germline, CDR1 is SGHTA and CDR2 FQGNSA. This CDR3 spans 14 amino acids. The CDR3 DNA sequence: TGTGCCAGCAGCTTGTTAGGGACTAACAATGAGCAGTTCTTC. Its protein product is CASSLLGTNNEQFF.

This chain connects TRBV6-5 to TRBJ2-6; no clear D gene. CDR1 and CDR2 (germline): MNHEY, SVGAGI. The ends were cut back, 3 bases at V and 2 bases at J, with 2 bases in the middle. The CDR3 covers 13 residues. The CDR3 is CASSYTGANVLTF. Here the CDR3 DNA reads TGTGCCAGCAGTTATACTGGGGCCAACGTCCTGACTTTC.

The V call is TRBV2, the J call TRBJ2-7; TRBD2 matches 7 bases. V lost 0 bases, J lost 7 bases, and 3 bases stayed unmatched. The CDR3 consists of 13 residues. The germline CDR1 and CDR2 sequences are SNHLY and FYNNEI. The CDR3 DNA sequence: TGTGCCAGCAGTGAAGCGCACGGGGGGGAGCAGTACTTC. It yields the protein CASSEAHGGEQYF.

The chain joins TRBV6-5 to TRBJ1-3; tentative D call: TRBD1 (5 bases). Trimming stripped 5 bases from V and 0 bases from J, with 8 bases between. The CDR3 loop spans 14 amino acids. Per the germline V gene, CDR1 is MNHEY and CDR2 is SVGAGI. CDR3 sequence (DNA): TGTGCCAGCAGTCATGACAGCTCTGGAAACACCATATATTTT. This gives the protein CASSHDSSGNTIYF.

The gene calls are TRBV19 and TRBJ2-1, with 10 bases matching TRBD2. Germline CDR1 reads LNHDA; CDR2 reads SQIVND (reference sequence). The trim removed 6 bases at V and 4 bases at J, leaving 3 bases unmatched. CDR3 size: 14 residues. Here the CDR3 DNA reads TGTGCCAGTAGCTGGACTAGCGGTTACAATGAGCAGTTCTTC. Amino acid sequence: CASSWTSGYNEQFF.

This chain joins TRBV28 and TRBJ1-2; 9 bases agree with TRBD1. The CDR3 runs 14 residues. Germline lookup yields CDR1 MDHEN and CDR2 SYDVKM. The V segment lost 4 bases and the J segment 6 bases; nucleotides outside the gene matches: 6. In DNA form, the CDR3 reads TGTGCCAGCAGTTCATACAGGGGGCAGGATGGCTACACCTTC. Protein: CASSSYRGQDGYTF.

The chain recombines TRBV11-3 with TRBJ2-7; a weak D match, TRBD1 (6 bases). Deletions cut 1 base from V and 5 bases from J, with 18 bases between. The CDR3 has 16 residues. CDR1 SGHNT and CDR2 YENEEA come from the germline V gene. CDR3 bases: TGTGCCAGCAGCTTAGGGGGGACACCTAGGGAGCACGAGCAGTACTTC. Translating it yields CASSLGGTPREHEQYF. Drawing the rest from reference TRBV11-3 and TRBJ2-7, the complete variable domain is EAGVVQSPRYKIIEKKQPVAFWCNPISGHNTLYWYLQNLGQGPELLIRYENEEAVDDSQLPKDRFSAERLKGVDSTLKIQPAELGDSAVYLCASSLGGTPREHEQYFGPGTRLTVT.

The J gene is TRBJ1-2, the V gene TRBV6-6; 11 bases match TRBD1. The germline V gene encodes CDR1 MNHNY and CDR2 SVGAGI (reference sequence). The ends lost 2 bases at V and 3 bases at J; junction bases unmatched: 2. The CDR3 spans 15 residues. The CDR3: CASSYAGQGDYGYTF. The CDR3 region has the DNA TGTGCCAGCAGTTACGCGGGACAGGGGGACTATGGCTACACCTTC.

The rearrangement links TRBV7-9 to TRBJ2-1; 13 bases match TRBD2. Looked up from germline, CDR1 is SEHNR and CDR2 is FQNEAQ (reference sequence). This CDR3 is built from 17 residues. Trimming at V came to 5 bases and at J to 8 bases, leaving 12 bases not matched to a gene. CDR3 DNA: TGTGCCAGCAGCGGGTTTTGGACTAGCGGGAGATTGGATGAGCAGTTCTTC. This sequence encodes CASSGFWTSGRLDEQFF.

The chain has TRBV7-2 and TRBJ2-7; D remains unclear. Per germline, CDR1 SGHTA and CDR2 FQGNSA. Trimming shortened V by 5 bases and J by 3 bases, and 11 bases separated the two germline ends. This CDR3 region has 13 residues. The CDR3 reads CASSPDGYYEQYF. The CDR3 bases are TGTGCCAGCAGCCCCGACGGGTACTACGAGCAGTACTTC.

This rearrangement joins TRBV19 to TRBJ1-4, with D hard to call. The germline CDR1 and CDR2 sequences are LNHDA and SQIVND (reference sequence). This CDR3 has 16 amino acids. The V gene lost 5 bases and the J gene lost 8 bases, with 21 bases spanning the gap. The CDR3 protein is CASSAGNGPVEEKLFF. In nucleotides, the CDR3 is TGTGCCAGTAGTGCGGGGAACGGGCCAGTCGAAGAAAAACTGTTTTTT.

This clone came up once. The chain has TRBV9 and TRBJ2-2; 16 nucleotides match TRBD2. Trimming at V came to 3 bases and at J to 5 bases, leaving 10 bases not matched to a gene. The CDR3 has 19 residues. Germline V CDR1 and CDR2: SGDLS, YYNGEE. The CDR3: CASSEGLAGGPFPTGELFF. In DNA form, the CDR3 reads TGTGCCAGCAGCGAGGGACTAGCGGGAGGGCCCTTTCCGACCGGGGAGCTGTTTTTT.

This clone was counted a single time. The gene calls are TRBV3-1 (or the pseudogene TRBV3-2) and TRBJ2-6; D gene unclear. Trimming left V 4 bases short and J 4 bases short, with 8 bases between. Germline CDR1 is LGHDT and CDR2 is YNNKEL (reference sequence). CDR3 length: 14 amino acids. The CDR3 loop is CASSLLSGANVLTF. CDR3 sequence (DNA): TGTGCCAGCAGCCTCCTTTCGGGGGCCAACGTCCTGACTTTC.

The chain is built from TRBV29-1 and TRBJ2-3; 8 bases match TRBD2. The germline CDR1 and CDR2 sequences are SQVTM and ANQGSEA. After removal of 6 bases from V and 1 base from J, the junction contained 15 bases not matched to a gene. This CDR3 contains 17 residues. This chain's CDR3 is CSVAGVFGTRGTDTQYF. The CDR3, as DNA: TGCAGCGTCGCAGGGGTCTTTGGGACTAGAGGCACAGATACGCAGTATTTT.

This chain links TRBV19 with TRBJ2-3, with 8 bases matching TRBD2. V dropped 6 bases and J dropped 2; count of bases not matched to a gene: 7. The CDR3 consists of 15 residues. Germline lookup yields CDR1 LNHDA and CDR2 SQIVND (reference sequence). The CDR3 nucleotides are TGTGCCAGTAGCGAACTAGCGGTAGTCACAGATACGCAGTATTTT. Its protein is CASSELAVVTDTQYF.

The rearrangement uses TRBV7-9 and TRBJ1-5; D is uncertain. This CDR3 region has 14 residues. V was shortened by 2 bases and J by 4 bases, with 9 bases between the two germline ends. Germline lookup yields CDR1 SEHNR and CDR2 FQNEAQ (reference sequence). CDR3 residues: CASSLSGTNQPQHF. The CDR3 coding sequence is TGTGCCAGCAGCTTATCAGGTACAAATCAGCCCCAGCATTTT.

The chain recombines TRBV19 with TRBJ2-1, with TRBD2 matching 8 bases. Germline trimming cut 2 bases from V and 3 bases from J; bases unmatched to any gene: 3. Germline V lookup: CDR1 LNHDA, CDR2 SQIVND (reference sequence). The CDR3 runs 15 residues. The CDR3 loop reads CASSILSGGYNEQFF. As DNA, the CDR3 is TGTGCCAGTAGTATATTAAGCGGGGGCTACAATGAGCAGTTCTTC.